This TCR beta chain stems from a study of shared clonotypes between healthy human individuals. Notes on the study in general: Clonotypes that were shared across a handful of donors made up approximately 5% of naive CD4 clonotypes. Represented diversity, genetic and exposure-history alike, was limited by few donors.

The V gene's germline CDR1 is SNHLY and CDR2 FYNNEI. The CDR3 runs 13 residues. The V end lost 9 bases, the J end lost 7 bases, and 19 bases lay between the germline ends. In the study's own analysis: As immunoSEQ supplied junction-only sequences (without quality scores), filtering differed. Produced via immunoSEQ multiplex PCR; TCRdb's table is partial and in-frame only. From that table come the V and J calls and clone size; the DNA was used to work out D and trimming. The table shows about 2.4 million clones, with roughly 93% occurring only once. A word on this clone: Its antigen is unknown.

Input material: naive CD4+ T cells from PBMCs. Subset described: CD45RA+ positively selected. This clonotype originated in a man between 18 and 35 years old in good health. Some clones in this sample may be carry-over from other donors' samples. This chain joins TRBV2 and TRBJ2-7, with D perhaps assigned TRBD1 or TRBD2 (5 bases each). CDR3 loop: CARSPGPKGEQYF. The CDR3 DNA reads as TGTGCCAGATCGCCGGGACCCAAGGGGGAGCAGTACTTC.